This T cell receptor beta chain was identified during a study of blood T cell repertoires in COVID-19. Study details: Collection of acute and convalescent COVID-19 samples took place in the United States, Italy and Spain. Nucleic acid was either cDNA or gDNA, and it came from T cells, B-cell-depleted T cells, or PBMCs.

From germline, CDR1 is SGHDN and CDR2 FVKESK. This CDR3 contains 13 residues. V gave up 4 bases and J gave up 8 bases, with 9 bases separating them. In the original analysis: Amplified reference gene primers provided the basis for estimating nucleated cell counts. Repertoires were generated with immunoSEQ multiplex PCR, while TCRdb's copy carries only in-frame clones and drops some. The V and J calls and clone size come from that table; D and trimming were worked out from the DNA. The sample yields 250,000 to 300,000 clones, almost 85% seen once. Sequencing used peripheral blood. V is TRBV14 and J is TRBJ1-6, with TRBD1 as a possible D gene (5 bases). The sequence was obtained from a man aged 45-60 years with active or convalescent COVID-19. The CDR3: CASSPGGDSPLHF. For the CDR3, the DNA is TGTGCCAGCAGCCCGGGGGGGGATTCACCCCTCCACTTT. The full variable domain, with the rest looked up from reference TRBV14 and TRBJ1-6, is EAGVTQFPSHSVIEKGQTVTLRCDPISGHDNLYWYRRVMGKEIKFLLHFVKESKQDESGMPNNRFLAERTGGTYSTLKVQPAELEDSGVYFCASSPGGDSPLHFGNGTRLTVT.